What follows are 30 T cell receptor beta chains derived from one specimen sequenced in a study of blood T cell repertoires in COVID-19. Repertoires were generated with immunoSEQ multiplex PCR, while TCRdb's copy carries only in-frame clones and drops some. This sample has over 250,000 clones, with about 89% found just once. Material: PBMCs or T cells enriched from blood (not recorded which). These receptors were collected from a woman younger than 35 who had recovered from COVID-19.

The CDR3 here is CASSINGYRGTEAFF. Here the CDR3 DNA reads TGTGCCAGTAGTATAAACGGGTACCGAGGCACTGAAGCTTTCTTT. The genes are TRBV19 and TRBJ1-1; D is undetermined. The V and J ends lost 2 bases and 4 bases respectively, with 14 bases between them. There are 15 residues in the CDR3. Per germline, CDR1 LNHDA and CDR2 SQIVND (reference sequence).

The table lists this clone with a few counts. The rearrangement uses TRBV29-1 and TRBJ2-1; 9 bases fit TRBD2. Germline V CDR1 and CDR2: SQVTM, ANQGSEA. After removal of 3 bases from V and 10 bases from J, the junction contained 10 bases not matched to a gene. The CDR3 is made up of 14 amino acids. CDR3 amino acids: CSVDPGLAIDEQFF. The CDR3 DNA is TGCAGCGTTGATCCCGGACTAGCGATCGACGAGCAGTTCTTC.

This chain links TRBV5-1 with TRBJ2-5, with TRBD1 matching 10 bases. The V segment lost 0 bases and the J segment 2 bases; nucleotides outside the gene matches: 10. The CDR3 covers 18 residues. Per the germline V gene, CDR1 is SGHRS and CDR2 is YFSETQ. CDR3 DNA sequence: TGCGCCAGCAGCTTGGCCAAAACCGGGACAGGGGAGCAAGAGACCCAGTACTTC. Encoded protein: CASSLAKTGTGEQETQYF.

CDR3 in DNA: TGTGCCAGCAGCTTCAGGGAACCCACCGGGGAGCTGTTTTTT. Its translation is CASSFREPTGELFF. The genes are TRBV5-8 and TRBJ2-2, with D possibly matching TRBD1 (5 bases). The CDR3 is made up of 14 amino acids. Between the trimmed V and J ends, which lost 2 bases and 4 bases, there was a span of 9 bases. Germline loops: CDR1 SGHTS, CDR2 YDEGEE.

The chain joins TRBV5-6 to TRBJ1-2; D is unclear. The CDR3 consists of 16 residues. V was trimmed by 0 bases and J by 5 bases, leaving 17 bases between them. Per germline, CDR1 SGHDT and CDR2 YYEEEE. CDR3 sequence reads: CASSLGGVRVKYGYTF. As DNA, the CDR3 is TGTGCCAGCAGCTTGGGCGGGGTTCGGGTAAAATATGGCTACACCTTC.

The chain links TRBV6-5 to TRBJ2-2; the match to TRBD2 covers 10 bases. Germline assignment: CDR1 MNHEY and CDR2 SVGAGI. This CDR3 contains 15 residues. Trimming at V came to 4 bases and at J to 4 bases, leaving 3 bases not matched to a gene. In DNA, the CDR3 is TGTGCCAGCAGTTTAACTAGCGGGGTCACCGGGGAGCTGTTTTTT. This encodes CASSLTSGVTGELFF.

The chain has TRBV3-1 (or the pseudogene TRBV3-2) and TRBJ2-1; 11 nucleotides align to TRBD2. CDR3 length equals 15 residues. V lost 4 bases, J lost 5 bases, and 4 bases stayed unmatched. The germline V gene has CDR1 LGHDT and CDR2 YNNKEL (reference sequence). The CDR3 bases are TGTGCCAGCAGCCCCGGGACTAGCGGACACAATGAGCAGTTCTTC. It translates to CASSPGTSGHNEQFF.

The chain links TRBV11-2 to TRBJ2-3; D might be TRBD1 (5 bases). The CDR3 loop spans 14 amino acids. The germline V and J ends were trimmed by 5 bases and 5 bases, with 14 bases remaining between them. CDR1 SGHAT and CDR2 FQNNGV come from the germline V gene. CDR3 DNA: TGTGCCAGCAGCCTACAGTGGGGCCAAGATACGCAGTATTTT. Translating gives CASSLQWGQDTQYF.

The chain joins TRBV7-2 to TRBJ1-5, with TRBD1 as a possible D gene (5 bases). The V end lost 3 bases, the J end lost 4 bases, and 7 bases lay between the germline ends. The CDR3 spans 13 residues. Germline lookup yields CDR1 SGHTA and CDR2 FQGNSA. The CDR3 region is CASSLRGNQPQHF. The CDR3 DNA is TGTGCCAGCAGCTTGCGGGGGAATCAGCCCCAGCATTTT. The variable domain in full, completed from reference TRBV7-2 and TRBJ1-5, reads GAGVSQSPSNKVTEKGKDVELRCDPISGHTALYWYRQSLGQGLEFLIYFQGNSAPDKSGLPSDRFSAERTGGSVSTLTIQRTQQEDSAVYLCASSLRGNQPQHFGDGTRLSIL.

CDR3 nucleotides: TGTGCCATCAGTGAGTCGGGCAGGGGTTCCAATCAGCCCCAGCATTTT. Encoded protein: CAISESGRGSNQPQHF. The chain uses TRBV10-3 and TRBJ1-5; a weak D match, TRBD1 (6 bases). Trimming shortened V by 0 bases and J by 3 bases, and 12 bases separated the two germline ends. The CDR3 runs to 16 residues. Germline assignment: CDR1 ENHRY and CDR2 SYGVKD.

The rearrangement uses TRBV7-8 and TRBJ2-7; 10 bases map to TRBD2. CDR1 SGHVS and CDR2 FQNEAQ come from the germline V gene. The J segment lost 5 bases and the V segment lost 0 bases, leaving 22 bases of the junction unmatched. This CDR3 comprises 21 residues. The CDR3 protein is CASSLAIGLADYGGQWDEQYF. The CDR3 coding sequence is TGTGCCAGCAGCTTAGCCATAGGACTAGCGGATTATGGGGGGCAATGGGACGAGCAGTACTTC.

The J gene is TRBJ2-7, the V gene TRBV6-1, with TRBD1 identical over 12 bases. This CDR3 contains 16 residues. CDR1 MNHNS and CDR2 SASEGT come from the germline V gene. V gave up 4 bases and J gave up 5 bases; unmatched junction bases: 9. CDR3 residues: CASSGGTGGFLHEQYF. In DNA, the CDR3 is TGTGCCAGCAGTGGGGGGACAGGGGGCTTTCTGCACGAGCAGTACTTC.

There are a few counts of this clone. The rearrangement links TRBV30 to TRBJ1-6; 7 bases agree with TRBD1. V shed 7 bases and J 8 bases; nucleotides not matched to a gene: 8. The CDR3 runs to 13 residues. CDR1 is GTSNPN, CDR2 SVGIG, per germline (reference sequence). The CDR3, as DNA: TGTGCCTCCGGGACAGTCGGCGATTCACCCCTCCACTTT. Its protein product is CASGTVGDSPLHF.

The chain couples TRBV12-3 or TRBV12-4 to TRBJ2-5, with D uncertain. CDR3 length: 12 residues. V lost 4 bases, J lost 4 bases, and 7 bases lay in between. CDR3 nucleotides: TGTGCCAGCAGTTCCCGAGCAGAGACCCAGTACTTC. Translating gives CASSSRAETQYF.

The rearrangement links TRBV30 to TRBJ1-6; 8 bases map to TRBD1. This CDR3 is built from 14 residues. The ends lost 1 base at V and 10 bases at J; junction bases unmatched: 6. CDR1 and CDR2 (germline): GTSNPN, SVGIG (reference sequence). The CDR3 DNA follows: TGTGCCTGGAGTGCCGGACAGGGCAACTCACCCCTCCACTTT. Its translation is CAWSAGQGNSPLHF.

The table lists this clone with a few counts. The chain has TRBV4-1 and TRBJ2-7, with TRBD1 matching over 10 bases. After removal of 3 bases from V and 6 bases from J, the junction contained 11 bases not matched to a gene. Per germline, CDR1 MGHRA and CDR2 YSYEKL. The CDR3 loop spans 16 amino acids. The DNA of the CDR3 is TGCGCCAGCAGCCAGCTACGCGGGACAGGGGAGGGCGAGCAGTACTTC. Translated, it gives CASSQLRGTGEGEQYF.

This rearrangement joins TRBV19 to TRBJ2-1; 9 bases agree with TRBD1. Germline lookup yields CDR1 LNHDA and CDR2 SQIVND (reference sequence). V trimming: 6 bases; J trimming: 8 bases; junction bases outside the gene matches: 14. The length of the CDR3 is 16 residues. This chain's CDR3 is CASRRVGTGILYEQFF. For the CDR3, the DNA is TGTGCCAGTAGGAGGGTGGGGACAGGGATTTTGTATGAGCAGTTCTTC. Looking up the rest from reference TRBV19 and TRBJ2-1 gives the full variable domain: DGGITQSPKYLFRKEGQNVTLSCEQNLNHDAMYWYRQDPGQGLRLIYYSQIVNDFQKGDIAEGYSVSREKKESFPLTVTSAQKNPTAFYLCASRRVGTGILYEQFFGPGTRLTVL.

The genes are TRBV20-1 and TRBJ2-7, with 8 bases matching TRBD1. Germline V gene data show CDR1 as DFQATT and CDR2 as SNEGSKA (reference sequence). The CDR3 runs to 15 residues. V shed 3 bases and J 0 bases; nucleotides not matched to a gene: 7. The CDR3 DNA sequence: TGCAGTGCTAGTAGAGGGGGACAGGCCTCCTACGAGCAGTACTTC. Protein: CSASRGGQASYEQYF.

The chain joins TRBV28 to TRBJ1-2; TRBD1 agrees at 8 bases. The CDR3 is 15 residues long. The germline V gene encodes CDR1 MDHEN and CDR2 SYDVKM. V lost 2 bases, J lost 7 bases, and 9 bases stayed unmatched. CDR3 loop: CASSLIPGGSFGYTF. As DNA, the CDR3 is TGTGCCAGCAGTTTAATCCCAGGGGGCTCTTTTGGCTACACCTTC.

The chain joins TRBV5-6 to TRBJ1-1, with 7 bases lining up with TRBD1. V gave up 4 bases and J gave up 0 bases; unmatched junction bases: 9. CDR3 length: 16 residues. Germline loops: CDR1 SGHDT, CDR2 YYEEEE. The CDR3 nucleotides are TGTGCCAGCAGCAATTTGGACAGGAGAATGAACACTGAAGCTTTCTTT. Translation gives CASSNLDRRMNTEAFF.

The rearrangement links TRBV5-1 to TRBJ2-1; TRBD2 matches 12 bases. The CDR3 runs 17 residues. Trimming cost V 4 bases and J 5 bases; bases outside gene matches: 10. CDR1 and CDR2 (germline): SGHRS, YFSETQ. The CDR3 sequence: CASSSGLAGPLDNEQFF. CDR3 nucleotides: TGCGCCAGCAGCAGTGGACTAGCGGGGCCATTAGACAATGAGCAGTTCTTC.

This chain links TRBV19 with TRBJ1-6; TRBD1 matches 9 bases. This CDR3 is built from 17 residues. The germline V gene has CDR1 LNHDA and CDR2 SQIVND (reference sequence). After removal of 3 bases from V and 0 bases from J, the junction contained 3 bases not matched to a gene. The CDR3 nucleotides read TGTGCCAGTAGTATCGGACAGGGGCTCTCCTATAATTCACCCCTCCACTTT. Translation: CASSIGQGLSYNSPLHF.

The table lists this clone with a few counts. The chain uses TRBV5-6 and TRBJ2-7, with TRBD1 as a possible D gene (6 bases). This CDR3 region has 14 residues. The germline V and J ends were trimmed by 0 bases and 2 bases, with 9 bases remaining between them. CDR1 is SGHDT, CDR2 YYEEEE, per germline. The CDR3 sequence: CASSLGQDPYEQYF. For the CDR3, the DNA is TGTGCCAGCAGCTTGGGACAGGATCCCTACGAGCAGTACTTC.

CDR3 DNA sequence: TGTGCCATCAGTGGTGACAGGGGCCCCAAAGATGACACCTTC. Translation: CAISGDRGPKDDTF. The V and J genes are TRBV10-3 and TRBJ1-2, with 8 bases fitting TRBD1. The CDR3 sequence is 14 residues long. With 4 bases clipped from V and 12 bases from J, the junction kept 13 bases outside the gene matches. Germline CDR1 is ENHRY and CDR2 is SYGVKD.

The chain links TRBV2 to TRBJ1-1, with TRBD1 identical over 7 bases. The CDR3 covers 19 residues. Unmatched junction bases numbered 19, after V lost 6 bases and J lost 0 bases. Germline loops: CDR1 SNHLY, CDR2 FYNNEI. DNA for the CDR3: TGTGCCAGCAGAGTCAATACCGGACAGGATCTACGCGTGAACACTGAAGCTTTCTTT. Amino acids: CASRVNTGQDLRVNTEAFF. Full variable domain (missing parts from reference TRBV2 and TRBJ1-1): EPEVTQTPSHQVTQMGQEVILRCVPISNHLYFYWYRQILGQKVEFLVSFYNNEISEKSEIFDDQFSVERPDGSNFTLKIRSTKLEDSAMYFCASRVNTGQDLRVNTEAFFGQGTRLTVV.

V gene TRBV15 combines with J gene TRBJ2-2; tentatively, D is TRBD2 (5 bases). The CDR3 is 14 residues long. V dropped 0 bases and J dropped 7 bases, with 9 bases sitting between them. In germline, CDR1 is LNHNV, CDR2 YYDKDF (reference sequence). CDR3 sequence reads: CATSRDLGGGELFF. Written as DNA, the CDR3 is TGTGCCACCAGCAGAGATCTTGGAGGCGGGGAGCTGTTTTTT.

This sequence joins TRBV5-1 and TRBJ2-2; tentative D call: TRBD2 (6 bases). Germline V gene data show CDR1 as SGHRS and CDR2 as YFSETQ. This CDR3 has 16 amino acids. V lost 4 bases to trimming and J lost 4 bases, with 17 bases between them. CDR3 sequence reads: CASSSQWGVGTGELFF. The CDR3 DNA reads as TGCGCCAGCAGCAGCCAATGGGGGGTCGGCACCGGGGAGCTGTTTTTT.

The chain couples TRBV7-9 to TRBJ1-1; 7 nucleotides align to TRBD1. The V gene's germline CDR1 is SEHNR and CDR2 FQNEAQ (reference sequence). Unmatched junction bases numbered 9, after V lost 6 bases and J lost 8 bases. The CDR3 has 13 amino acids. CDR3 sequence (DNA): TGTGCCAGCAGGGACTCCGTGGGACAGGAAGCTTTCTTT. As protein: CASRDSVGQEAFF.

This clone was seen just once. This rearrangement joins TRBV7-3 to TRBJ2-7; 7 bases match TRBD2. The CDR3 sequence is 15 residues long. In germline, CDR1 is SGHTA, CDR2 FQGTGA. V dropped 3 bases and J dropped 2; count of bases not matched to a gene: 7. This CDR3 reads CASSLVGSGAYEQYF. The CDR3 DNA follows: TGTGCCAGCAGCTTGGTCGGGAGCGGGGCCTACGAGCAGTACTTC.

This sequence joins TRBV7-2 and TRBJ1-3; D is ambiguous. The V gene lost 5 bases and the J gene lost 0 bases, with 8 bases spanning the gap. Germline CDR1 reads SGHTA; CDR2 reads FQGNSA. The length of the CDR3 is 14 residues. The CDR3 reads CASSTDTSGNTIYF. The CDR3 DNA sequence: TGTGCCAGCAGCACAGATACCTCTGGAAACACCATATATTTT.